Listed below are T cell receptor beta chains from one sample, sequenced in a study of regulatory T cells in long-lasting Graves disease. Each CDR3 protein gets one entry after TCRdb re-called the multiplex PCR reads with MiXCR. The sample holds about 660,000 distinct CDR3 sequences; about 30% are singletons and the top ten take around 40%. The sequencing here drew on peripheral blood mononuclear cells (PBMCs), taken when the disease was refractory, from a patient treated with antithyroid drugs. These receptors originate from a female donor with Graves disease. Both conserved end residues are trimmed from each CDR3. Not all rows give a size; the values are once, few, many and, for expanded clones, a class.

J | size | V | CDR3
TRBJ2-7 | NA | TRBV10-3 | ATTAGPYEQY
TRBJ1-2 | NA | TRBV10-3 | AISPSGANYGYT
TRBJ2-7 | few | TRBV7-9 | ASSTLTGVSYEQY
TRBJ2-7 | NA | TRBV20-1 | SATRLAAGGEQY
TRBJ2-5 | NA | TRBV19 | ASMRTSGRAETQY
TRBJ2-6 | few | TRBV10-3 | AISEVGGSGANVLT
TRBJ1-2 | few | TRBV20-1 | SASHRAYGYT
TRBJ1-2 | few | TRBV3-1 | ASSHYRAPGGYT
TRBJ1-1 | few | TRBV6-1 | ASTRTGLKNTEAF
TRBJ1-4 | NA | TRBV5-1 | ASKGTGHGSNEKLF
TRBJ2-2 | NA | TRBV5-6 | ASSFPPGLADTGELF
TRBJ2-7 | NA | TRBV7-2 | ASTGRQRASSYEQY
TRBJ1-2 | NA | TRBV4-1 | ASSHPIGANYGYT
TRBJ1-2 | few | TRBV30 | AWRGTGDGYT
TRBJ1-1 | NA | TRBV19 | ASSIFSRAF
TRBJ1-2 | few | TRBV30 | AWTLGAGGYT
TRBJ2-2 | NA | TRBV20-1 | SARPMTGNTGELF
TRBJ1-5 | many | TRBV28 | ASSWDRGGWSNQPQH
TRBJ2-2 | few | TRBV6-5 | ASSSVGGTGELF
TRBJ1-6 | few | TRBV4-1 | ASSQEGQGTSPLH
TRBJ1-2 | few | TRBV4-1 | ASSQAGQGHGYT
TRBJ1-2 | few | TRBV18 | ASSPPDRAGYGYT
TRBJ1-3 | few | TRBV30 | AWSRPDGNTIY
TRBJ1-6 | many | TRBV11-2 | ASSLVGGALH